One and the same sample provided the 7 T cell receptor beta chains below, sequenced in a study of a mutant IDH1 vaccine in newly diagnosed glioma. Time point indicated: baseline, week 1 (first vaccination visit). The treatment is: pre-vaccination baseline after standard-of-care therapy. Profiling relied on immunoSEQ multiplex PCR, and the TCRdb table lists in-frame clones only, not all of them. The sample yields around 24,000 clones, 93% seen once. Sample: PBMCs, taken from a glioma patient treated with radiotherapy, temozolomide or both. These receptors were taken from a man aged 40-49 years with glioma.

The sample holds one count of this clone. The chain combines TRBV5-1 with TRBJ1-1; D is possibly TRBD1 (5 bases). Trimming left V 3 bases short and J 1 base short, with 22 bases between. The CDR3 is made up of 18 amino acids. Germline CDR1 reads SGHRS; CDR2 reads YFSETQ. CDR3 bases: TGCGCCAGCAGCTCGAGGGCAGGGCGATCCCTAGGGAACACTGAAGCTTTCTTT. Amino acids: CASSSRAGRSLGNTEAFF.

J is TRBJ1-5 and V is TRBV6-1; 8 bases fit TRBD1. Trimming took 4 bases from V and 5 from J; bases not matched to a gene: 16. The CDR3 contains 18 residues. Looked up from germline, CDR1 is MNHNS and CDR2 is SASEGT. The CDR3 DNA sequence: TGTGCCAGCAGTGGTAGCCCGGGACAGGCTCCGAGAGATCAGCCCCAGCATTTT. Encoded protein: CASSGSPGQAPRDQPQHF.

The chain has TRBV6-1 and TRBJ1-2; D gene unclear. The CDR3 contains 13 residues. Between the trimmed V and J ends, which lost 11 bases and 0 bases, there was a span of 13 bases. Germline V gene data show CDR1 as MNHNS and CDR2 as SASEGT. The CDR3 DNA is TGTGCCGTGAACCCTTTTTCTAACTATGGCTACACCTTC. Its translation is CAVNPFSNYGYTF.

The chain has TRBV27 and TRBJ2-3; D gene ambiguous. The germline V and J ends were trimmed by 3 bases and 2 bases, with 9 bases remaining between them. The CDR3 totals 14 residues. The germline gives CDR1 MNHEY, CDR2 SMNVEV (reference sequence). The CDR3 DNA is TGTGCCAGCAGTTTGTCCACCTACACAGATACGCAGTATTTT. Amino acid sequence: CASSLSTYTDTQYF.

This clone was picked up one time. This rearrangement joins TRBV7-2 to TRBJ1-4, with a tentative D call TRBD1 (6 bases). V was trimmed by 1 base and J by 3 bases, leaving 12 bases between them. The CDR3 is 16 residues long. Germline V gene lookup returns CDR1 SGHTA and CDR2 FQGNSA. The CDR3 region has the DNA TGTGCCAGCAGCTTAGATAGCAGGGGTGCTAATGAAAAACTGTTTTTT. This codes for CASSLDSRGANEKLFF. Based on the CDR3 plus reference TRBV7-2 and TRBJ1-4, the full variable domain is GAGVSQSPSNKVTEKGKDVELRCDPISGHTALYWYRQSLGQGLEFLIYFQGNSAPDKSGLPSDRFSAERTGGSVSTLTIQRTQQEDSAVYLCASSLDSRGANEKLFFGSGTQLSVL.

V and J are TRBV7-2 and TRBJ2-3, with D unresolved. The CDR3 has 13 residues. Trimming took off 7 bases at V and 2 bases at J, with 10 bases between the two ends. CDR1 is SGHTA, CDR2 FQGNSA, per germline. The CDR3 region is CASKEMNTDTQYF. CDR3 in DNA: TGTGCCAGCAAAGAGATGAACACAGATACGCAGTATTTT.

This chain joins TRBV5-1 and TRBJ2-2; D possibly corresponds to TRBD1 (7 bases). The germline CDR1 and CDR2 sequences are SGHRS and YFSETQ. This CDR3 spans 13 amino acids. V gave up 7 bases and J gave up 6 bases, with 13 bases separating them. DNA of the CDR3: TGCGCCAGCGGTGGAGGGGGCGCCGGGGAGCTGTTTTTT. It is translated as CASGGGGAGELFF.